This TCR beta chain was captured by sequencing in a study of blood T cell repertoires in COVID-19. Germline V lookup: CDR1 SGHRS, CDR2 YFSETQ. Trimming removed 4 bases from V and 5 bases from J; junction bases left unmatched: 7. The CDR3 is 15 residues long. TCRdb's copy holds only in-frame clones and misses some; the assay was immunoSEQ multiplex PCR. The table lists 45,000 to 65,000 clones, 90% of them singletons, with 3.1% in the top ten. The receptor's source is a human donor in a cohort sampled during active COVID-19. Sequencing used peripheral blood. V usage is TRBV5-1 and J usage is TRBJ2-1; 9 nucleotides align to TRBD1. DNA for the CDR3: TGCGCCAGCAGCGCCCGGACAGGGGAGAACAATGAGCAGTTCTTC. Translation: CASSARTGENNEQFF.